This T cell receptor (beta chain) was recovered during a study of T-cell memory formation after mild COVID-19. Study-wide context: TCR clusters mostly belonged to single donors.

Regarding the study as a whole: Clones shrinking between day 15 and 85 showed a balanced CD4/CD8 split, and those that grew later tilted toward CD4+. Of the contracting clones, CD4+ ones lay mainly in CM and EM, and CD8+ ones in EMRA. Some clones that responded were present in memory (sampled pre-infection), which suggests cross-reactive memory joined.

TCRdb reprocessed the 5' RACE reads via MiXCR and lists one record per CDR3 protein. The sample has some 13,000 distinct CDR3 sequences; 12% are singletons. With respect to this clonotype: What it recognizes is unknown. It may be a read error: a sequence one base away is much more abundant. Because the CDR3 is missing its conserved closing phenylalanine or tryptophan, this is likely a read error.

Germline V CDR1 and CDR2: MRHNA, SNTAGT. This CDR3 has 13 amino acids. Between the trimmed V and J ends, which lost 2 bases and 1 base, there was a span of 5 bases. The sequencing sample was made of PBMCs or a T cell subset sorted from them (not recorded which). This clonotype was sampled from an adult woman who had mild COVID-19 (a few samples of this study predate the infection). Cell type and time point are not known. The genes are TRBV6-4 and TRBJ1-1; D gene ambiguous. This CDR3 is CASSDRSNTEAFS. The CDR3 DNA reads as TGTGCCAGCAGTGACAGGTCGAACACTGAAGCTTTCTCT.